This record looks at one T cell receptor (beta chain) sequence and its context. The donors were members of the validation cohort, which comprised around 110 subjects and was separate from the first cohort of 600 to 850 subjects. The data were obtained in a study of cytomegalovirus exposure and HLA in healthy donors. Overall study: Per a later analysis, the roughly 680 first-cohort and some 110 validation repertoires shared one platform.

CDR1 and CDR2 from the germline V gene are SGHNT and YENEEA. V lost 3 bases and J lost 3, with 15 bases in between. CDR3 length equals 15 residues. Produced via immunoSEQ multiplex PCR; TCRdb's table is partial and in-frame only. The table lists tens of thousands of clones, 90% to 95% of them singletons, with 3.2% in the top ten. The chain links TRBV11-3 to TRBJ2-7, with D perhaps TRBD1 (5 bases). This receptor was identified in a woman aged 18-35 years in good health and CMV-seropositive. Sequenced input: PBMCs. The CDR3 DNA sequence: TGTGCCAGCAGCTTGGGGAATAGTCAGGGCTACGAGCAGTACTTC. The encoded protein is CASSLGNSQGYEQYF.